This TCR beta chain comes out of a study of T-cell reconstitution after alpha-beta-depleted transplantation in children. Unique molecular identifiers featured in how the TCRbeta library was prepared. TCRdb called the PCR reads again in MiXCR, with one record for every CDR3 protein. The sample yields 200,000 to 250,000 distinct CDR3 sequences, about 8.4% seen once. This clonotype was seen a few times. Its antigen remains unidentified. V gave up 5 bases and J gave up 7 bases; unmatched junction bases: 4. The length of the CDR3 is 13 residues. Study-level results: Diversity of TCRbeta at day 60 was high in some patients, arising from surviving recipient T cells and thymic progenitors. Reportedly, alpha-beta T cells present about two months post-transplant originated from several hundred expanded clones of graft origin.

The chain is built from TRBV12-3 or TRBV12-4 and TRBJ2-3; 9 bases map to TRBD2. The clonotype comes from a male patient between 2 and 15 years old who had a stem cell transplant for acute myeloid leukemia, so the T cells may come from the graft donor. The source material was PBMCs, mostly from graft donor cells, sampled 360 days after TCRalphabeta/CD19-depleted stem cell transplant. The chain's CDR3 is CASSGLAGYTQYF. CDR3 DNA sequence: TGTGCCAGCAGTGGTCTAGCGGGATATACGCAGTATTTT.